Given below is one TCR beta chain in context. The antigen remains undetermined. The table came from immunoSEQ multiplex PCR; TCRdb's copy has only in-frame clones and leaves some out. The table includes 100,000 to 150,000 clones, approximately 89% detected once. The data originate from a study of cytomegalovirus exposure and HLA in healthy donors. V shed 3 bases and J shed 5 bases, with 8 bases lying between them. The CDR3 is 12 amino acids. Germline values: CDR1 SGHVS, CDR2 FNYEAQ. Overall study results and limits: Most TCR sequences were uncommon, yet certain public TCRs appeared in many donors. The investigators catalogued 150 to 200 TCR beta chains as cytomegalovirus-associated.

The sample comprised PBMCs. The chain joins TRBV7-6 to TRBJ2-7; no clear D gene. This clonotype originated in a woman under 30 in good health and CMV-seronegative. CDR3 in amino acids: CASSFRQDEQYF. CDR3 DNA sequence: TGTGCCAGCAGCTTCAGGCAGGACGAGCAGTACTTC.